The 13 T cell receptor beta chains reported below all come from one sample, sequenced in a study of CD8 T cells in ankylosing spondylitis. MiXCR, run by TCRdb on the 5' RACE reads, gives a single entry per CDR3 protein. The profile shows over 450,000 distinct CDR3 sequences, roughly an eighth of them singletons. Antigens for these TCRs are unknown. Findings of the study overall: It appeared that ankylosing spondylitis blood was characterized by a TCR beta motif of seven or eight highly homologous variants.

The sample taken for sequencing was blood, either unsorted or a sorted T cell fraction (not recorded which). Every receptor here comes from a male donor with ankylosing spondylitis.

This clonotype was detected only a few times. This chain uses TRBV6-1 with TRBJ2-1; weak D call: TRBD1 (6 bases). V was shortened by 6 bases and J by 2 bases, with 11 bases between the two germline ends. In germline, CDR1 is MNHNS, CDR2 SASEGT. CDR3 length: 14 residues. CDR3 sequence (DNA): TGTGCCAGCAGGCCCGGGACACCCTACAATGAGCAGTTCTTC. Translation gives CASRPGTPYNEQFF.

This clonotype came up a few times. The CDR3 loop is CASSLQGVYNEQFF. The CDR3 nucleotides read TGTGCCAGCAGCCTTCAGGGGGTATACAATGAGCAGTTCTTC. The chain has TRBV7-7 and TRBJ2-1; TRBD1 matches 7 bases. The length of the CDR3 is 14 residues. Trimming removed 5 bases from V and 4 bases from J; junction bases left unmatched: 5. Germline assignment: CDR1 SSHAT and CDR2 FNYEAQ (reference sequence).

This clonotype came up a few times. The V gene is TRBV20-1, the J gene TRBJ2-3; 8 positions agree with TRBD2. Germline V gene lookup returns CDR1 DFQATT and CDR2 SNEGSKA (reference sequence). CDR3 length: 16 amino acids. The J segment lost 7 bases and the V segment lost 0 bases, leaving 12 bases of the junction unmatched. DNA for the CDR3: TGCAGTGCTAGAGATCCGGAACTAGCGGTACTATATACGCAGTATTTT. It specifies CSARDPELAVLYTQYF.

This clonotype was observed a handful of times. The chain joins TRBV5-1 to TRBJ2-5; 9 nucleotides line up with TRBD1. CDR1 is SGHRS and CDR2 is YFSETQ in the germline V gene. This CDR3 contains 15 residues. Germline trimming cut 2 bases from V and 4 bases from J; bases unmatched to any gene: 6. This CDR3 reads CASSFGGTGTETQYF. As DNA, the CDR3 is TGCGCCAGCAGCTTCGGGGGGACAGGGACAGAGACCCAGTACTTC.

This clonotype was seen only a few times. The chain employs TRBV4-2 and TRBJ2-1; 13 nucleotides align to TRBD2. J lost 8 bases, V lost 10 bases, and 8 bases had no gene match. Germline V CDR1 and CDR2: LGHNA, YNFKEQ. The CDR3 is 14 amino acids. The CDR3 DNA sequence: TGTGCCACCAGGACTAGCGGGAGTATGGATGAGCAGTTCTTC. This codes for CATRTSGSMDEQFF.

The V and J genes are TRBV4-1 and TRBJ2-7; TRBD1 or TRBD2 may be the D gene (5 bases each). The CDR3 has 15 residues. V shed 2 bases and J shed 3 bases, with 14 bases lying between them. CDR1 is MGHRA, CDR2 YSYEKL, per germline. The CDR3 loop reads CASSQTTGTVYEQYF. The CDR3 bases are TGCGCCAGCAGCCAAACGACCGGGACGGTCTACGAGCAGTACTTC.

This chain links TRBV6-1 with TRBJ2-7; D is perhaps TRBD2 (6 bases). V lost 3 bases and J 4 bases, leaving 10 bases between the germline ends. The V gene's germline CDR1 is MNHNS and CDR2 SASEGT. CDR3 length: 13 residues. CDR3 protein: CASSEGGPYEQYV. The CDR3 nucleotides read TGTGCCAGCAGTGAGGGGGGACCTTACGAGCAGTACGTC.

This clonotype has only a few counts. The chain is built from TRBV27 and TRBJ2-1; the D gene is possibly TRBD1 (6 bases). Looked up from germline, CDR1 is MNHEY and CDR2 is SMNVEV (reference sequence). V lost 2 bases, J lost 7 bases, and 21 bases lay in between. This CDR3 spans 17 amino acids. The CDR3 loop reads CASSLNPLWAGENEQFF. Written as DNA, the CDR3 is TGTGCCAGCAGTTTAAACCCTCTTTGGGCAGGGGAGAATGAGCAGTTCTTC.

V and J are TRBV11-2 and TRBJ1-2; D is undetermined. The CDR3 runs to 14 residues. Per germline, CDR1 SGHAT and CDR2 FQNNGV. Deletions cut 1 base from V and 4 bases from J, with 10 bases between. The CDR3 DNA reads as TGTGCCAGCAGCTTAGCCCAAGTGGGCTATGGCTACACCTTC. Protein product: CASSLAQVGYGYTF.

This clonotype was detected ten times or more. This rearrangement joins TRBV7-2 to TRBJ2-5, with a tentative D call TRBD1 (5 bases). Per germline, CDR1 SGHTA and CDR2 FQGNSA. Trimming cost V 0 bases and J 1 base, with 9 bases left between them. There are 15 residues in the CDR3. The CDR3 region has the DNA TGTGCCAGCAGCTTAGCGTCTAGGGGCCAAGAGACCCAGTACTTC. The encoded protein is CASSLASRGQETQYF.

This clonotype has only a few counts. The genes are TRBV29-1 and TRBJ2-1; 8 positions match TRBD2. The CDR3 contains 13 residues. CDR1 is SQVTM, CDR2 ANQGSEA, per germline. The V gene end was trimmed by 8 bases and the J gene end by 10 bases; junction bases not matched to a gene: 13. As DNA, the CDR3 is TGCAGCTCCATTGTCGGGGGGGTAATGGAGCAGTTCTTC. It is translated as CSSIVGGVMEQFF.

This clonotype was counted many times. Written as DNA, the CDR3 is TGTGCCAGCAGCTCCGAGGGCGGCCTCACAGATACGCAGTATTTT. Protein product: CASSSEGGLTDTQYF. This chain connects TRBV7-6 to TRBJ2-3; the D gene is possibly TRBD2 (5 bases). Trimming pared 4 bases from V and 2 bases from J, leaving 13 bases between. Germline V gene data show CDR1 as SGHVS and CDR2 as FNYEAQ. CDR3 length: 15 amino acids.

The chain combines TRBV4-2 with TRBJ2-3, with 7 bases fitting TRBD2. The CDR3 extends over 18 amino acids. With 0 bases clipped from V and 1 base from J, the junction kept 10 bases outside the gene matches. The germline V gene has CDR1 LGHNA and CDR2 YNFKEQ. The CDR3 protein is CASSQDTGRLYRTDTQYF. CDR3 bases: TGTGCCAGCAGCCAAGATACCGGGAGGCTGTATCGCACAGATACGCAGTATTTT.